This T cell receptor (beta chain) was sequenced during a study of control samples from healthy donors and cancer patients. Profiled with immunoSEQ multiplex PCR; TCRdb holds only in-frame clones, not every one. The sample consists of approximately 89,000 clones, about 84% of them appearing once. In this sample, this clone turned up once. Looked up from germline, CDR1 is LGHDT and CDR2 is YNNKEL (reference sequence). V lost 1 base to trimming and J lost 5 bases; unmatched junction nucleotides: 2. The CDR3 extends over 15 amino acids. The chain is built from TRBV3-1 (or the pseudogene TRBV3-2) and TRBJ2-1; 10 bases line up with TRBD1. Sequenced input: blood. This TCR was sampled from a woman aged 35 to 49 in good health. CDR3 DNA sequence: TGTGCCAGCAGCCAAGGACAGGGGGCAAACAATGAGCAGTTCTTC. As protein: CASSQGQGANNEQFF.